These 27 T cell receptor beta chains share one sample of origin, sequenced in a study of T cells in Graves' hyperthyroidism and ophthalmopathy. Amplified TCR beta CDR3 regions derived from RNA transcripts. First-round RT-PCR targeting the TCR CDR3 was performed with the HTBI primer set. MiXCR, applied by TCRdb to the multiplex PCR reads, yields one record per CDR3 protein. The table lists a few hundred thousand distinct CDR3 sequences, 14% to 15% of them singletons. Sequenced sample: blood. These receptor sequences come from a woman in her 30s with Graves' hyperthyroidism.

The CDR3 is CSAIGLAGVQETQYF. The CDR3 DNA reads as TGCAGTGCTATAGGGCTAGCGGGAGTCCAAGAGACCCAGTACTTC. V gene TRBV20-1 combines with J gene TRBJ2-5, with TRBD2 matching over 10 bases. V lost 4 bases to trimming and J lost 1 base; unmatched junction nucleotides: 6. CDR3 length: 15 amino acids. CDR1 DFQATT and CDR2 SNEGSKA come from the germline V gene (reference sequence).

This clonotype was seen more than once but under ten times. The rearrangement joins TRBV6-1 to TRBJ2-1; D may be TRBD2 (6 bases). Germline V gene data show CDR1 as MNHNS and CDR2 as SASEGT. Trimming took off 5 bases at V and 7 bases at J, with 12 bases between the two ends. This CDR3 spans 13 amino acids. In DNA, the CDR3 is TGTGCCAGCAGTTTAGGGACTTTTAATGAGCAGTTCTTC. Amino acids: CASSLGTFNEQFF.

This clonotype was picked up many times. The chain joins TRBV5-1 to TRBJ2-1; D is possibly TRBD2 (6 bases). V dropped 5 bases and J dropped 5 bases, with 11 bases sitting between them. Germline loops: CDR1 SGHRS, CDR2 YFSETQ. The CDR3 runs to 13 residues. This CDR3 reads CASSWTGDNEQFF. The CDR3, as DNA: TGCGCCAGCAGTTGGACGGGGGACAATGAGCAGTTCTTC.

This clonotype was counted once. The chain couples TRBV27 to TRBJ2-3; 10 positions agree with TRBD2. Looked up from germline, CDR1 is MNHEY and CDR2 is SMNVEV (reference sequence). This CDR3 comprises 19 residues. The trim removed 10 bases at V and 2 bases at J, leaving 21 bases unmatched. The DNA for the CDR3 is TGTGCCACGTCGCCACTTCGGACTAGCGGCCAACCCCTCACAGATACGCAGTATTTT. It yields the protein CATSPLRTSGQPLTDTQYF.

This clonotype was observed a handful of times. The rearrangement joins TRBV10-3 to TRBJ1-2; 7 nucleotides match TRBD1. Losses at the gene ends were 0 bases for V and 3 bases for J; bases not matched to a gene: 4. The CDR3 consists of 15 residues. In germline, CDR1 is ENHRY, CDR2 SYGVKD. CDR3 in DNA: TGTGCCATCAGTGAGTCGGGACAGCGAGACTATGGCTACACCTTC. Protein: CAISESGQRDYGYTF.

The CDR3 coding sequence is TGCAGCGTTGAAGGGGTCCCGCCCGAAGCTTTCTTT. This sequence encodes CSVEGVPPEAFF. The chain uses TRBV29-1 and TRBJ1-1; D is undetermined. This CDR3 region has 12 residues. V gave up 1 base and J gave up 8 bases, with 11 bases separating them. Germline CDR1 and CDR2: SQVTM and ANQGSEA.

This chain connects TRBV20-1 to TRBJ1-6; no definite D call. V shed 5 bases and J shed 0 bases, with 11 bases lying between them. The CDR3 spans 15 residues. Germline V lookup: CDR1 DFQATT, CDR2 SNEGSKA (reference sequence). The DNA of the CDR3 is TGCAGTGCTCCCCGACACCTCTCCTATAATTCACCCCTCCACTTT. Encoded protein: CSAPRHLSYNSPLHF.

The chain has TRBV5-1 and TRBJ1-4; D unclear. V dropped 7 bases and J dropped 0 bases, with 10 bases sitting between them. From germline, CDR1 is SGHRS and CDR2 YFSETQ. The CDR3 covers 14 residues. DNA of the CDR3: TGCGCCAGCTCTCTCGGGTCAACTAATGAAAAACTGTTTTTT. It codes for CASSLGSTNEKLFF.

Ten or more counts support this clonotype. The rearrangement links TRBV6-2 or TRBV6-3 to TRBJ2-7, with 9 bases aligning to TRBD1. This CDR3 region has 16 residues. V was pared by 0 bases and J by 3 bases, with 6 bases of the junction left unmatched. CDR1 is MNHEY and CDR2 is SVGEGT in the germline V gene. CDR3 nucleotide sequence: TGTGCCAGCAGTTACTCGACGGGACAGGGAGTCTACGAGCAGTACTTC. Protein: CASSYSTGQGVYEQYF.

In its sample, this clonotype was seen many times. This sequence joins TRBV28 and TRBJ2-7, with TRBD1 matching 7 bases. Germline CDR1 and CDR2: MDHEN and SYDVKM. V dropped 8 bases and J dropped 2; count of bases not matched to a gene: 9. The CDR3 runs to 14 residues. CDR3: CASGLRGITYEQYF. The CDR3 bases are TGTGCCAGCGGGCTCAGGGGGATTACCTACGAGCAGTACTTC.

V usage is TRBV29-1 and J usage is TRBJ1-2; no clear D. CDR1 is SQVTM and CDR2 is ANQGSEA in the germline V gene. The CDR3 is 14 residues long. V was trimmed by 7 bases and J by 2 bases, leaving 17 bases between them. In nucleotides, the CDR3 is TGCAGCGACCAAGAAAGGACGGAGAACTATGGCTACACCTTC. This encodes CSDQERTENYGYTF.

The V gene is TRBV7-9, the J gene TRBJ2-5; D may be TRBD1 or TRBD2 (5 bases each). The CDR3 consists of 13 residues. In germline, CDR1 is SEHNR, CDR2 FQNEAQ (reference sequence). V was shortened by 5 bases and J by 4 bases, with 11 bases between the two germline ends. The CDR3 region is CASSPGSLETQYF. CDR3 nucleotide sequence: TGTGCCAGCAGCCCAGGGAGCCTAGAGACCCAGTACTTC.

This chain connects TRBV10-3 to TRBJ1-6; D is perhaps TRBD1 (5 bases). This CDR3 comprises 21 residues. Trimming shortened V by 3 bases and J by 0 bases, and 24 bases separated the two germline ends. Germline V gene lookup returns CDR1 ENHRY and CDR2 SYGVKD. The CDR3 region has the DNA TGTGCCATCAGTGATGGGATTCAGGGCCTCAGTAGGAGCTCCTATAATTCACCCCTCCACTTT. This encodes CAISDGIQGLSRSSYNSPLHF.

This clonotype has a handful of counts. The chain has TRBV9 and TRBJ2-1; 11 bases map to TRBD2. Germline CDR1 SGDLS, CDR2 YYNGEE. J was trimmed by 4 bases and V by 3 bases; bases with no gene match: 12. The CDR3 is 18 residues long. CDR3 in amino acids: CASSAAGSSGRSYNEQFF. The CDR3 bases are TGTGCCAGCAGCGCCGCCGGGTCTAGCGGGAGGAGTTACAATGAGCAGTTCTTC.

Ten or more counts support this clonotype. The J gene is TRBJ1-5, the V gene TRBV2; TRBD1 aligns across 7 bases. Trimming took 6 bases from V and 4 from J; bases not matched to a gene: 6. Germline assignment: CDR1 SNHLY and CDR2 FYNNEI. The CDR3 runs 14 residues. The CDR3, as DNA: TGTGCCAGCAGAGATGACAGGGCGAATCAGCCCCAGCATTTT. Protein product: CASRDDRANQPQHF.

The chain employs TRBV28 and TRBJ1-3, with D possibly matching TRBD1 (6 bases). Between the trimmed V and J ends, which lost 7 bases and 0 bases, there was a span of 10 bases. The CDR3 loop spans 14 amino acids. CDR1 MDHEN and CDR2 SYDVKM come from the germline V gene. CDR3 region: CASTGASSGNTIYF. Written as DNA, the CDR3 is TGTGCCAGCACAGGGGCCAGCTCTGGAAACACCATATATTTT.

The DNA for the CDR3 is TGCGCCAGCCAGCCGGCTAGCGGTTTCTACGAGCAGTACTTC. Translated, it gives CASQPASGFYEQYF. The chain uses TRBV5-1 and TRBJ2-7, with 7 bases identical to TRBD2. Germline CDR1 SGHRS, CDR2 YFSETQ. The length of the CDR3 is 14 residues. After removal of 7 bases from V and 3 bases from J, the junction contained 10 bases not matched to a gene.

This sequence joins TRBV4-2 and TRBJ2-2; D remains ambiguous. Trimming stripped 6 bases from V and 8 bases from J, with 16 bases between. CDR1 is LGHNA, CDR2 YNFKEQ, per germline. The CDR3 has 14 residues. The CDR3 is CASRSAPTEGELFF. CDR3 nucleotides: TGTGCCAGCAGAAGCGCCCCCACCGAAGGGGAGCTGTTTTTT.

This clonotype appeared many times. The chain couples TRBV28 to TRBJ1-2; perhaps TRBD1 as D (5 bases). The CDR3 is made up of 17 amino acids. The germline V gene has CDR1 MDHEN and CDR2 SYDVKM. Trimming pared 4 bases from V and 6 bases from J, leaving 24 bases between. This chain's CDR3 is CASSSSSTDNLIHGYTF. In DNA form, the CDR3 reads TGTGCCAGCAGTTCCTCATCGACAGACAATTTAATACATGGCTACACCTTC.

This clonotype was seen ten or more times. The CDR3 is CASSPRLDYQETQYF. CDR3 DNA sequence: TGTGCCAGCAGCCCCCGACTTGACTACCAAGAGACCCAGTACTTC. This chain joins TRBV11-2 and TRBJ2-5; D is undetermined. The CDR3 sequence is 15 residues long. V was pared by 5 bases and J by 0 bases, with 13 bases between. Germline loops: CDR1 SGHAT, CDR2 FQNNGV.

In this sample, this clonotype turned up many times. The chain uses TRBV20-1 and TRBJ2-7; D not resolved. The CDR3 sequence is 15 residues long. Germline assignment: CDR1 DFQATT and CDR2 SNEGSKA (reference sequence). Trimming took off 1 base at V and 5 bases at J, with 18 bases between the two ends. CDR3 sequence reads: CSARAPPSPVHEQYF. CDR3 coding DNA: TGCAGTGCTAGAGCCCCCCCGAGTCCCGTCCACGAGCAGTACTTC.

V and J are TRBV18 and TRBJ2-5, with 10 nucleotides matching TRBD2. The CDR3 is made up of 16 amino acids. Germline trimming cut 6 bases from V and 5 bases from J; bases unmatched to any gene: 12. In germline, CDR1 is KGHSH, CDR2 LQKENI. The CDR3 here is CASSRSLAGVGETQYF. The CDR3 DNA follows: TGTGCCAGCTCTCGAAGTCTAGCGGGAGTCGGGGAGACCCAGTACTTC.

The chain combines TRBV14 with TRBJ1-2; D ambiguous. Looked up from germline, CDR1 is SGHDN and CDR2 is FVKESK. Trimming took 1 base from V and 4 from J, leaving 16 bases between them. There are 16 residues in the CDR3. The CDR3 DNA sequence: TGTGCCAGCAGCCAAGCTTCCATTCGGCCGACCTATGGCTACACCTTC. It codes for CASSQASIRPTYGYTF.

This clonotype was counted between two and nine times. V usage is TRBV6-1 and J usage is TRBJ1-1; D is ambiguous. V was trimmed by 5 bases and J by 1 base, leaving 11 bases between them. Germline V gene data show CDR1 as MNHNS and CDR2 as SASEGT. The CDR3 has 14 amino acids. Here the CDR3 DNA reads TGTGCCAGCAGTCCGCAGACTGAGAACACTGAAGCTTTCTTT. It translates to CASSPQTENTEAFF.

This clonotype was seen more than once but under ten times. This chain uses TRBV6-2 or TRBV6-3 with TRBJ2-7, with 7 bases fitting TRBD2. The CDR3 consists of 12 residues. Germline CDR1 is MNHEY and CDR2 is SVGEGT. The junction had 5 bases not matched to a gene; V was cut back by 11 bases and J by 1 base. Here the CDR3 reads CASREGSYEQYF. Here the CDR3 DNA reads TGTGCCTCAAGGGAGGGTTCCTACGAGCAGTACTTC.

J is TRBJ2-5 and V is TRBV4-1, with 7 nucleotides matching TRBD2. This CDR3 has 13 residues. Germline V gene data show CDR1 as MGHRA and CDR2 as YSYEKL. The trim removed 3 bases at V and 5 bases at J, leaving 3 bases unmatched. The CDR3, as DNA: TGCGCCAGCAGCCATGCGGGGGAGGAGACCCAGTACTTC. As protein: CASSHAGEETQYF.

This clonotype has at least ten counts. The DNA of the CDR3 is TGTGCCAGCAGAGCAAATGGACGACGGGCTTTCTTT. Translation gives CASRANGRRAFF. The chain links TRBV27 to TRBJ1-1; D uncertain. Germline loops: CDR1 MNHEY, CDR2 SMNVEV (reference sequence). CDR3 size: 12 residues. Between the trimmed V and J ends, which lost 6 bases and 11 bases, there was a span of 16 bases.